This T cell receptor beta chain was documented in a study of blood T cell repertoires in COVID-19. Across the whole study: T cells, B-cell-depleted T cells, or PBMCs provided the cDNA or gDNA that served as material.

Germline CDR1 SGHRS, CDR2 YFSETQ. The CDR3 is 14 amino acids. Losses at the gene ends were 3 bases for V and 8 bases for J; bases not matched to a gene: 10. Profiling relied on immunoSEQ multiplex PCR, and the TCRdb table lists in-frame clones only, not all of them. The table shows 60,000 to 85,000 clones, with approximately 80% occurring only once. The rearrangement joins TRBV5-1 to TRBJ1-2, with TRBD1 matching over 7 bases. The clonotype comes from an older man with acute or convalescent COVID-19. Sequencing used peripheral blood. This chain's CDR3 is CASSSSTGSYGYTF. For the CDR3, the DNA is TGCGCCAGCAGCTCGTCGACAGGGAGCTACGGCTACACCTTC. The whole variable domain, remainder taken from reference TRBV5-1 and TRBJ1-2, is KAGVTQTPRYLIKTRGQQVTLSCSPISGHRSVSWYQQTPGQGLQFLFEYFSETQRNKGNFPGRFSGRQFSNSRSEMNVSTLELGDSALYLCASSSSTGSYGYTFGSGTRLTVV.